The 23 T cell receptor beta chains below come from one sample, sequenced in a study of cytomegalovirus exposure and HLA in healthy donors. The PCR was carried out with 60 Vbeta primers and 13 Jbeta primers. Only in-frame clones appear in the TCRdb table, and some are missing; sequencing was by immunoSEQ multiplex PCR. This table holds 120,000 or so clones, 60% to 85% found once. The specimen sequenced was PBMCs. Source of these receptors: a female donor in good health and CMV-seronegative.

CDR3 sequence reads: CASSLRRETDTQYF. The CDR3, as DNA: TGTGCCAGCAGCTTACGGCGGGAGACGGATACGCAGTATTTT. The chain has TRBV7-3 and TRBJ2-3; 7 bases are a match to TRBD2. V dropped 2 bases and J dropped 6; count of bases not matched to a gene: 5. Germline V lookup: CDR1 SGHTA, CDR2 FQGTGA. CDR3 length: 14 residues.

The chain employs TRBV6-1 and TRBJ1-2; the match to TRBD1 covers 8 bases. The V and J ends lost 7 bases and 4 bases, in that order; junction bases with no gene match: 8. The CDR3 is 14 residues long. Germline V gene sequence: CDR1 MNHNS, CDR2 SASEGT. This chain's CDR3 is CASNRGTWSYGYTF. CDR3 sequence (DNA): TGTGCCAGCAACAGGGGGACGTGGAGCTATGGCTACACCTTC.

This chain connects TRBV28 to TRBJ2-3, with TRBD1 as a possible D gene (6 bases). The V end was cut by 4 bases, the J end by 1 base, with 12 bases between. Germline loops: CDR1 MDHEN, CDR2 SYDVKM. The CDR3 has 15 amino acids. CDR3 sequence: CASSSLRTGTDTQYF. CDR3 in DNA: TGTGCCAGCAGTTCCCTTCGGACAGGCACAGATACGCAGTATTTT.

In nucleotides, the CDR3 is TGTGCCAGCAGCCTGGGTGGGGGCGAGATTTACGAGCAGTACTTC. The encoded protein is CASSLGGGEIYEQYF. V usage is TRBV5-6 and J usage is TRBJ2-7; D possibly corresponds to TRBD1 (6 bases). CDR3 size: 15 residues. Germline CDR1 and CDR2: SGHDT and YYEEEE. Trimming removed 4 bases at V and 4 bases at J, with 18 bases between.

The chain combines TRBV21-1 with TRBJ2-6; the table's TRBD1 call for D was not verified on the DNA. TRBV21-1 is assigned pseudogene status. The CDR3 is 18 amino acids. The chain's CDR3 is CASSEGDRAVSGANVLTF. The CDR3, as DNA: TGTGCCAGCAGTGAGGGGGACAGGGCTGTCTCTGGGGCCAACGTCCTGACTTTC.

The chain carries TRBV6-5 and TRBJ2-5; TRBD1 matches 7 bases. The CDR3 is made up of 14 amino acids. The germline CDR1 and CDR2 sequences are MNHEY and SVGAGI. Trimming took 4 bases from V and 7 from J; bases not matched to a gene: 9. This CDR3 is CASSSNRGQRTQYF. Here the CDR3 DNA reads TGTGCCAGCAGTTCCAACAGGGGTCAGAGGACCCAGTACTTC.

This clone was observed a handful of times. The CDR3 loop is CASSRLAGPTGELFF. CDR3 in DNA: TGTGCCAGTAGTAGACTAGCGGGGCCCACCGGGGAGCTGTTTTTT. The genes are TRBV19 and TRBJ2-2, with 11 nucleotides matching TRBD2. Germline CDR1 reads LNHDA; CDR2 reads SQIVND (reference sequence). The CDR3 has 15 residues. V dropped 4 bases and J dropped 4; count of bases not matched to a gene: 2.

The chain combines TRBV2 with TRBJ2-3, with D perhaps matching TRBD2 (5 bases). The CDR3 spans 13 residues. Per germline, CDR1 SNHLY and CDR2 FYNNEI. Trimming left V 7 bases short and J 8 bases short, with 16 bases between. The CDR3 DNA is TGTGCCAGCACCCTCAGCCGGGAAGTTACGCAGTATTTT. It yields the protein CASTLSREVTQYF.

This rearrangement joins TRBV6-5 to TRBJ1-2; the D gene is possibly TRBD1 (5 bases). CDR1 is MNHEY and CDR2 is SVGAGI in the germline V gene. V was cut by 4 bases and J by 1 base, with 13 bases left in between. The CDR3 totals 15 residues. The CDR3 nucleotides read TGTGCCAGCAGTTGGAACAGGATCGGTAACTATGGCTACACCTTC. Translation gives CASSWNRIGNYGYTF.

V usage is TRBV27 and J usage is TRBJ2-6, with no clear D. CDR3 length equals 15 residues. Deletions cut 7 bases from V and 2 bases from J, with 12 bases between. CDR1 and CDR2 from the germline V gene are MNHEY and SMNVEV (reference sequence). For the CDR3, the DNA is TGTGCCAGCACCAAGATCGGTGCTGGGGCCAACGTCCTGACTTTC. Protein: CASTKIGAGANVLTF.

CDR3 coding DNA: TGTGCCAGCATTCCAACCCCACTCAGGGCGTTGGATGGCTACACCTTC. Residues: CASIPTPLRALDGYTF. The genes are TRBV5-6 and TRBJ1-2, with TRBD1 as a possible D gene (5 bases). The CDR3 runs 16 residues. Germline-derived CDR1 and CDR2 are SGHDT and YYEEEE. The V gene lost 6 bases and the J gene lost 6 bases, with 24 bases spanning the gap. The full variable domain, completed using reference TRBV5-6 and TRBJ1-2, is DAGVTQSPTHLIKTRGQQVTLRCSPKSGHDTVSWYQQALGQGPQFIFQYYEEEERQRGNFPDRFSGHQFPNYSSELNVNALLLGDSALYLCASIPTPLRALDGYTFGSGTRLTVV.

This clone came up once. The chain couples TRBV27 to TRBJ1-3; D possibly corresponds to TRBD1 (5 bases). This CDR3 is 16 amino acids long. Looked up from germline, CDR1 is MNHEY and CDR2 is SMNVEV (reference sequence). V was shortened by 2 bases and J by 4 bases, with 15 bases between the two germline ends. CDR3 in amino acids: CASSLGPPGFGNTIYF. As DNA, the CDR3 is TGTGCCAGCAGTTTAGGACCGCCAGGGTTCGGAAACACCATATATTTT.

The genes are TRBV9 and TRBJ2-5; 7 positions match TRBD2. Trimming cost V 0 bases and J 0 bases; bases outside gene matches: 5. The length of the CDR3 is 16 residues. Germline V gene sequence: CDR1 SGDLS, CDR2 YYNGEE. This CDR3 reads CASSVGGSGDQETQYF. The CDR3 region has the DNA TGTGCCAGCAGCGTAGGAGGGAGCGGGGACCAAGAGACCCAGTACTTC. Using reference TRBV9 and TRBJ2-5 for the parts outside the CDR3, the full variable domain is DSGVTQTPKHLITATGQRVTLRCSPRSGDLSVYWYQQSLDQGLQFLIQYYNGEERAKGNILERFSAQQFPDLHSELNLSSLELGDSALYFCASSVGGSGDQETQYFGPGTRLLVL.

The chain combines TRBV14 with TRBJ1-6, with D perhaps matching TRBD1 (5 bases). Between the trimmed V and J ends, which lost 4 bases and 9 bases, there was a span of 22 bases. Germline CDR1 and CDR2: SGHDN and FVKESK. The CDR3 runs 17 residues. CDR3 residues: CASSPARVSYTSSPLHF. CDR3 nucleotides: TGTGCCAGCAGCCCAGCCAGGGTCTCCTACACCTCTTCACCCCTCCACTTT.

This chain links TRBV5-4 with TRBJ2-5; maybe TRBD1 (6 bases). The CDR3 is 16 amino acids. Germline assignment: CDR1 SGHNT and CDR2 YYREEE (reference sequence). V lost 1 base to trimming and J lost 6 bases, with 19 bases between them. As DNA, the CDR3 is TGTGCCAGCAGCTTGTGGGTTCCAGGGGCGATCAAGACCCAGTACTTC. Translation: CASSLWVPGAIKTQYF.

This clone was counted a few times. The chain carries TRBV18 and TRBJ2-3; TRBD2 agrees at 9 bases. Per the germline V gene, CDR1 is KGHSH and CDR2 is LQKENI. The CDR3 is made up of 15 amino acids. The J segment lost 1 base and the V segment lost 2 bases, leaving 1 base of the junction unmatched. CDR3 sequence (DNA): TGTGCCAGCTCACCAGTAGCGGGAGGCACAGATACGCAGTATTTT. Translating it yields CASSPVAGGTDTQYF.

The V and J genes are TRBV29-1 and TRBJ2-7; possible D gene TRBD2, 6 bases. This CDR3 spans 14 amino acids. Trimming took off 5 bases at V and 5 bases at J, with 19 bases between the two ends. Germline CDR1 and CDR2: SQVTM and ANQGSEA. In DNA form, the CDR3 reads TGCAGCGTTTTGGGGGAGGAGGGGTGGGACGAGCAGTACTTC. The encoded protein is CSVLGEEGWDEQYF.

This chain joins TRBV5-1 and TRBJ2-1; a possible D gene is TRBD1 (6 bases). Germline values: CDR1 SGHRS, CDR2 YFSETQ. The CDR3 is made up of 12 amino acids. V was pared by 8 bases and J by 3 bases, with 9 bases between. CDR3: CARDSIYNEQFF. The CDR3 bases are TGCGCCAGGGACAGCATCTACAATGAGCAGTTCTTC.

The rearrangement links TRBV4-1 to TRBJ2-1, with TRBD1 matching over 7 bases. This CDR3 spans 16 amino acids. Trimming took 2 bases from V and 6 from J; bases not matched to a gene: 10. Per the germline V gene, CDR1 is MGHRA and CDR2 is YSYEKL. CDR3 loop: CASSQPLGGTGNEQFF. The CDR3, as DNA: TGCGCCAGCAGCCAACCCCTAGGGGGCACGGGCAATGAGCAGTTCTTC.

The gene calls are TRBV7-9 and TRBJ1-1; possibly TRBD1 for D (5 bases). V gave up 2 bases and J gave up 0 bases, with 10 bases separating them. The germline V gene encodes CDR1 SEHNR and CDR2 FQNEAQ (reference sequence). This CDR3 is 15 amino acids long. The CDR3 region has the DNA TGTGCCAGCAGCTTAAGACAGAACATGAACACTGAAGCTTTCTTT. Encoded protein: CASSLRQNMNTEAFF.

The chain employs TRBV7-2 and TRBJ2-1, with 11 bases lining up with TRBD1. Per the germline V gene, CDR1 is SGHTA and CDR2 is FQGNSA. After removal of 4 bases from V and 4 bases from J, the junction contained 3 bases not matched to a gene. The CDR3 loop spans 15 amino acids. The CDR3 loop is CASSSGTGGYNEQFF. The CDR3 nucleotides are TGTGCCAGCAGCTCCGGGACAGGGGGGTACAATGAGCAGTTCTTC.

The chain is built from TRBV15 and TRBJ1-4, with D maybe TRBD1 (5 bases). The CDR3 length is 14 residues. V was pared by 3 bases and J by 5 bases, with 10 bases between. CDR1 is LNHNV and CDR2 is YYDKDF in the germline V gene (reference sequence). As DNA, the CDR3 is TGTGCCACCAGCAGGGGGCAGTCCAATGAAAAACTGTTTTTT. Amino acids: CATSRGQSNEKLFF.

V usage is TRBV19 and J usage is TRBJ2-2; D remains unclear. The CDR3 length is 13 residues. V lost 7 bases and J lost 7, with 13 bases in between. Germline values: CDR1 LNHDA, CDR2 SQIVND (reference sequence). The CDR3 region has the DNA TGTGCCAGTACGGAGTTCCCGGGCGGGGAGCTGTTTTTT. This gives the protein CASTEFPGGELFF.